This TCR beta chain was sequenced for a study of identical twins. CDR3 length: 15 amino acids. Trimming shortened V by 1 base and J by 0 bases, and 10 bases separated the two germline ends. Germline values: CDR1 SGHAT, CDR2 FQNNGV. This clonotype appeared many times. A single record per CDR3 protein comes from TCRdb applying MiXCR to the 5' RACE reads. The profile covers approximately 220,000 distinct CDR3 sequences, with around 8% appearing a single time and 1.9% taken by the ten largest. The same data also went into a second study, on yellow fever vaccine responses in identical twins.

Sequencing used memory (CD45RO+) T cells sorted from blood. The receptor comes from a woman aged 18-29 years in good health. The chain recombines TRBV11-2 with TRBJ2-7; D call uncertain. The CDR3 spells CASSLGRPGSYEQYF. The CDR3 bases are TGTGCCAGCAGCTTAGGTCGGCCCGGCTCCTACGAGCAGTACTTC.